The 9 T cell receptor beta chains below come from one sample, sequenced in a study of T cells in Graves' hyperthyroidism and ophthalmopathy. Regions amplified from RNA transcripts were the TCR beta CDR3 regions. HTBI primers drove first-round RT-PCR of the TCR CDR3. TCRdb called the multiplex PCR reads again in MiXCR, with one record for every CDR3 protein. The sample consists of around 300,000 distinct CDR3 sequences, about an eighth of them appearing once. The source material was blood. These receptors were taken from a woman in her 30s with Graves' hyperthyroidism that later progressed to Graves' ophthalmopathy.

In DNA, the CDR3 is TGTGCCAGCAGTTACTGGGGACTAGCGGGCCTTAAGGAGACCCAGTACTTC. This gives the protein CASSYWGLAGLKETQYF. This chain links TRBV6-5 with TRBJ2-5; 12 bases fit TRBD2. Germline trimming cut 1 base from V and 5 bases from J; bases unmatched to any gene: 8. The CDR3 consists of 17 residues. Germline-derived CDR1 and CDR2 are MNHEY and SVGAGI.

This clonotype was detected ten times or more. The CDR3 reads CASSPIRRTSTDTQYF. As DNA, the CDR3 is TGTGCCAGCAGCCCCATCCGTAGAACTAGCACAGATACGCAGTATTTT. The V call is TRBV6-1, the J call TRBJ2-3, with no clear D. V was pared by 6 bases and J by 0 bases, with 16 bases between. The CDR3 has 16 amino acids. Per the germline V gene, CDR1 is MNHNS and CDR2 is SASEGT.

This clonotype was detected many times. The rearrangement uses TRBV12-3 or TRBV12-4 and TRBJ1-5; tentatively, D is TRBD1 (5 bases). V lost 5 bases to trimming and J lost 1 base, with 9 bases between them. This CDR3 is built from 14 residues. The DNA of the CDR3 is TGTGCCAGCAGTCGAAGGGGCAGCAATCAGCCCCAGCATTTT. It encodes CASSRRGSNQPQHF.

This clonotype was observed many times. The chain joins TRBV9 to TRBJ2-1, with D possibly matching TRBD2 (5 bases). CDR1 SGDLS and CDR2 YYNGEE come from the germline V gene. Trimming took off 0 bases at V and 8 bases at J, with 9 bases between the two ends. CDR3 size: 13 residues. CDR3 DNA sequence: TGTGCCAGCAGCGTAGGTGGAGGCGATGAGCAGTTCTTC. This encodes CASSVGGGDEQFF.

This clonotype occurred a few times. Its ends do not fully match the called genes, so a read error is possible. The chain combines TRBV19 with TRBJ2-1, with TRBD2 matching 12 bases. The CDR3 spans 17 residues. The germline gives CDR1 LNHDA, CDR2 SQIVND (reference sequence). The CDR3 DNA sequence: TGTGCCAGTAGTATTGGTGGCCTAGCGGGGGGGATCAATGGGCAGTTCTTC. Its translation is CASSIGGLAGGINGQFF. The full variable domain, with the rest looked up from reference TRBV19 and TRBJ2-1, is DGGITQSPKYLFRKEGQNVTLSCEQNLNHDAMYWYRQDPGQGLRLIYYSQIVNDFQKGDIAEGYSVSREKKESFPLTVTSAQKNPTAFYLCASSIGGLAGGINGQFFGPGTRLTVL.

Only a few counts were recorded for this clonotype. The chain uses TRBV12-3 or TRBV12-4 and TRBJ2-2; maybe TRBD1 (6 bases). The CDR3 has 15 amino acids. V lost 10 bases to trimming and J lost 7 bases, with 22 bases between them. CDR3 residues: CANRGGTGNFGELFF. Here the CDR3 DNA reads TGTGCCAACAGAGGGGGTACGGGGAATTTCGGGGAGCTGTTTTTT.

This clonotype has ten or more counts. The rearrangement links TRBV14 to TRBJ2-1; TRBD2 matches at 13 bases. J lost 1 base, V lost 1 base, and 7 bases had no gene match. The germline V gene encodes CDR1 SGHDN and CDR2 FVKESK. The CDR3 runs to 19 residues. CDR3 amino acids: CASSQAGQTSGRSYNEQFF. CDR3 nucleotides: TGTGCCAGCAGCCAAGCTGGCCAGACTAGCGGGAGGTCCTACAATGAGCAGTTCTTC.

This clonotype has ten or more counts. The genes are TRBV28 and TRBJ2-7; maybe TRBD1 (5 bases). Germline CDR1 and CDR2: MDHEN and SYDVKM. This CDR3 has 14 residues. V was trimmed by 5 bases and J by 0 bases, leaving 11 bases between them. CDR3 sequence (DNA): TGTGCCAGCAGTCGACAGCTCATCTCCTACGAGCAGTACTTC. It translates to CASSRQLISYEQYF. Complete variable domain (other parts from reference TRBV28 and TRBJ2-7): DVKVTQSSRYLVKRTGEKVFLECVQDMDHENMFWYRQDPGLGLRLIYFSYDVKMKEKGDIPEGYSVSREKKERFSLILESASTNQTSMYLCASSRQLISYEQYFGPGTRLTVT.

The sample holds many counts of this clonotype. This rearrangement joins TRBV12-3 or TRBV12-4 to TRBJ2-6; tentative D call: TRBD1 (6 bases). V lost 5 bases, J lost 13 bases, and 18 bases lay in between. This CDR3 region has 14 residues. The CDR3 DNA reads TGTGCCAGCAGTACCAACCAGGGGTCCCTGGTCCTGACTTTC. It is translated as CASSTNQGSLVLTF.